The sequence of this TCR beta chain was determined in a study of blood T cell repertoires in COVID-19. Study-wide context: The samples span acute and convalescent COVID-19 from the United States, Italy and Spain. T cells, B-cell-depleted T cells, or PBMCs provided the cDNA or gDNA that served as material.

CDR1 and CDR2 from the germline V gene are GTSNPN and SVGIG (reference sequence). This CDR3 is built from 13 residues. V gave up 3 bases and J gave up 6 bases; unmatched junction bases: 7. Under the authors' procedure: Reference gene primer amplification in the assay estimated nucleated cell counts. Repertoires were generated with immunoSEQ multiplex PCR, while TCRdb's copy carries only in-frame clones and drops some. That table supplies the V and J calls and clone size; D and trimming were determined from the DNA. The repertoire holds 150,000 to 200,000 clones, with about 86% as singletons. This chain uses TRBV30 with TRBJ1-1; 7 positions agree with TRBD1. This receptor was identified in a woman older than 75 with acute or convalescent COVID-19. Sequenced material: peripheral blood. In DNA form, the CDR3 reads TGTGCCTGGAGGTTGGGACAGTTCTCTGAAGCTTTCTTT. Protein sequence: CAWRLGQFSEAFF.